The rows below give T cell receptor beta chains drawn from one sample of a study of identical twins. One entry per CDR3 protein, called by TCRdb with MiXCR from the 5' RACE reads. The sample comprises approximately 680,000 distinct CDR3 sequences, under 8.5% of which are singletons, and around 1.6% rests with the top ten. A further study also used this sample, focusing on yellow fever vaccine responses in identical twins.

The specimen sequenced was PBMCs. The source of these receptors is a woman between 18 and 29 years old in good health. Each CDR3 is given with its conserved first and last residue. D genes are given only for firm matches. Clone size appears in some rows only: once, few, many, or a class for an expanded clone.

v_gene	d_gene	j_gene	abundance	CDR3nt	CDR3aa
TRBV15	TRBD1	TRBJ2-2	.	TGTGCCACCAGCAGGCGGACAGGGAACACCGGGGAGCTGTTTTTT	CATSRRTGNTGELFF
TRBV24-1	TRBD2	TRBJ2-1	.	TGTGCCACCAGTGAAACAGCGGGGGGCCTATACAATGAGCAGTTCTTC	CATSETAGGLYNEQFF
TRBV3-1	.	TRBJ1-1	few	TGTGCCAGCAGCCAAGGGGGGGTCGGGGCTTTCTTT	CASSQGGVGAFF
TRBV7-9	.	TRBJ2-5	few	TGTGCCAGCAGCTTATTTCGAGACAGAGGGGTAGAGACCCAGTACTTC	CASSLFRDRGVETQYF
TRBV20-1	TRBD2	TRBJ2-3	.	TGCAGTGCTGGTTATAGCGGGGGGACACAAGTTACAGATACGCAGTATTTT	CSAGYSGGTQVTDTQYF
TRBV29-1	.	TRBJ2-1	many	TGCAGCGTTGAATATTACAATGAGCAGTTCTTC	CSVEYYNEQFF
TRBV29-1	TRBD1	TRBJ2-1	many	TGCAGCGTTGACGGGACAAAATCCGGGACAGGGCGTCATGAGCAGTTCTTC	CSVDGTKSGTGRHEQFF
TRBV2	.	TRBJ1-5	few	TGTGCCAGCAGTGAAGGCGAGTCTAGCAATCAGCCCCAGCATTTT	CASSEGESSNQPQHF
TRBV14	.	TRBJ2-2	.	TGTGCCACCAGTACGACTACAGGGCTCACCGGGGAGCTGTTTTTT	CATSTTTGLTGELFF
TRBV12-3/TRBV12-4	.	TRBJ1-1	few	TGTGCCAGCAGAGGACCGACAATGAACACTGAAGCTTTCTTT	CASRGPTMNTEAFF
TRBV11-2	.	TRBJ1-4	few	TGTGCCAGCAGCTCGGGGCTAAAGGAAAAACTGTTTTTT	CASSSGLKEKLFF
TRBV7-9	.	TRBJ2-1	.	TGTGCCAGCAGCCTTCAGGGCCTTGAGCAGTTCTTC	CASSLQGLEQFF
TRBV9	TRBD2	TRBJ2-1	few	TGTGCCAGCAGCGTGGCTAGCGGGAGTTTAGGTGAGCAGTTCTTC	CASSVASGSLGEQFF
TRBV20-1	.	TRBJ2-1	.	TGCAGTGCTAGTAAACTAGATTCTAATGAGCAGTTCTTC	CSASKLDSNEQFF
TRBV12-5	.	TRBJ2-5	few	TGTGCTAGTGGTTTGGTAAGGCCCCTCCTAGAACCGCAAGAGACCCAGTACTTC	CASGLVRPLLEPQETQYF
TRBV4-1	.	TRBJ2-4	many	TGCGCCAGCAGCCCACCGCCTGGGGGCAAAAACATTCAGTACTTC	CASSPPPGGKNIQYF
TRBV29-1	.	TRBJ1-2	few	TGCAGCGTTGTGGACCAGGGTAAAAACTATGGCTACACCTTC	CSVVDQGKNYGYTF
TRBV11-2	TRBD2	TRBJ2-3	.	TGTGCCAGCAGCTTAACTAGCGGGGGTTACACAGATACGCAGTATTTT	CASSLTSGGYTDTQYF
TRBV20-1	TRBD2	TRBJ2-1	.	TGCAGTGCTAGAGGTCTGGTAGCGGGAGTATACAATGAGCAGTTCTTC	CSARGLVAGVYNEQFF
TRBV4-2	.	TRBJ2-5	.	TGTGCCAGCAGCCAAGGGGTCGGTCCGGAAGAGGGAGAGACCCAGTACTTC	CASSQGVGPEEGETQYF
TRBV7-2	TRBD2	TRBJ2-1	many	TGTGCCAGCAGCATACTGCGGACTAGAGACAATGAGCAGTTCTTC	CASSILRTRDNEQFF
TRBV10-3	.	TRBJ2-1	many	TGTGCCATCAGTGAGTCTTCGAGACTAGTCGACAATGAGCAGTTCTTC	CAISESSRLVDNEQFF
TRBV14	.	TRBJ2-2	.	TGTGCCAGCAGCCTGAGACTAGTCGGGGCCGGGGAGCTGTTTTTT	CASSLRLVGAGELFF
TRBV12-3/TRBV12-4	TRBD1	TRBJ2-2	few	TGTGCCAGCAGTTTCGGACAGGGAAGGTATCTGGAGCTGTTTTTT	CASSFGQGRYLELFF
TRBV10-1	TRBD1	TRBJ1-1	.	TGCGCCAGCAGTGACCTCGTCCCGGGACAGGGGACGGCGCCTCTTGAAGCTTTCTTT	CASSDLVPGQGTAPLEAFF
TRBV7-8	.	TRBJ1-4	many	TGTGCCAGCAGCTTCGAAATAGGGGGGAGGGGAAATGAAAAACTGTTTTTT	CASSFEIGGRGNEKLFF
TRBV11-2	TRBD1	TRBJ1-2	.	TGTGCCAGCAGCTTCGGGACAGGGGTTAGTTTGAACTATGGCTACACCTTC	CASSFGTGVSLNYGYTF
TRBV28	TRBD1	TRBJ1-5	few	TGTGCCAGCAGGCGGACAGGGGTCAGCAATCAGCCCCAGCATTTT	CASRRTGVSNQPQHF
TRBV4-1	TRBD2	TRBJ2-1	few	TGCGCCAGCAGCCACTCAGCCGGGACTAGCGGGGCAGGTGAGCAGTTCTTC	CASSHSAGTSGAGEQFF
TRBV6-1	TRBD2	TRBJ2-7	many	TGTGCCAGCCGTCTGTTAGCGGGCCTCTACGAGCAGTACTTC	CASRLLAGLYEQYF
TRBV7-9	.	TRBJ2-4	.	TGTGCCAGCAGCTTATTTGGGACTCTAGCCAAAAACATTCAGTACTTC	CASSLFGTLAKNIQYF
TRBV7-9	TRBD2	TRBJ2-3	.	TGTGCCAGCAGCGCCGCGGGGGGGCCCGCAGATACGCAGTATTTT	CASSAAGGPADTQYF
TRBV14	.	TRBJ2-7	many	TGTGCCAGCAGTCTTACACCTTCCTACGAGCAGTACTTC	CASSLTPSYEQYF
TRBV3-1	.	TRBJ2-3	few	TGTGCCAGCAGCCAAGTGGTCAGGGGACGGGATACGCAGTATTTT	CASSQVVRGRDTQYF
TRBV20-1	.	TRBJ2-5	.	TGCAGTGCTAGGGCAAGACAAGAGACCCAGTACTTC	CSARARQETQYF
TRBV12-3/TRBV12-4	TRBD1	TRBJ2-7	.	TGTGCCAGCAGTCCCCACAGGGCAGGGGGTAACGAGCAGTACTTC	CASSPHRAGGNEQYF
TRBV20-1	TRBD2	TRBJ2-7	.	TGCAGTGCTAGACCTAGCGGCTACGAGCAGTACTTC	CSARPSGYEQYF
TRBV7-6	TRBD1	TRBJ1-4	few	TGTGCCAGCAGCTTACAGTCGGACAGGGGGTTAGGAAAACTGTTTTTT	CASSLQSDRGLGKLFF
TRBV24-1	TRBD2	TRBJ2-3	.	TGTGCCACCAGCCGCGGGGGGGCCGATGGGGACACAGATACGCAGTATTTT	CATSRGGADGDTDTQYF
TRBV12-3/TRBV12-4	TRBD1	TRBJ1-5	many	TGTGCCAGCAGACTGGGACAGGGGGCCTCCAATCAGCCCCAGCATTTT	CASRLGQGASNQPQHF
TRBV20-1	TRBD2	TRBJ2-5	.	TGCAGTGCTAGAGGCCCCGCGGGGGCCCAGTACTTC	CSARGPAGAQYF
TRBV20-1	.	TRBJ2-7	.	TGCAGTGCTAGAGATTCTCACACGACTTCCTACGAGCAGTACTTC	CSARDSHTTSYEQYF
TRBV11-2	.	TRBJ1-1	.	TGTGCCAGCACCATCCGGGGCCAACTCCCTGAAGCTTTCTTT	CASTIRGQLPEAFF
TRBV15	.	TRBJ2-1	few	TGTGCCACCAGCCGAGACCCCGGGACGGATGAGCAGTTCTTC	CATSRDPGTDEQFF
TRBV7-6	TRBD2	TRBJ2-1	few	TGTGCCAGCAGCTTACCAACTAGCGGGGAGGGGTATGAGCAGTTCTTC	CASSLPTSGEGYEQFF
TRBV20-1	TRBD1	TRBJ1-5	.	TGCAGTGCACGGGGACAGAACAATCAGCCCCAGCATTTT	CSARGQNNQPQHF
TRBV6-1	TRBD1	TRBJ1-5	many	TGTGCCAGCCGACCACTCACAGGGGGCAATCAGCCCCAGCATTTT	CASRPLTGGNQPQHF
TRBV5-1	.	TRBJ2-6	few	TGCGCCAGCAGCTTGTCCGGCGCCTCTGGGGCCAACGTCCTGACTTTC	CASSLSGASGANVLTF
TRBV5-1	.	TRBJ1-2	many	TGCGCCAGCAGCCGAACCCCTAGCGTGGTTAACTATGGCTACACCTTC	CASSRTPSVVNYGYTF
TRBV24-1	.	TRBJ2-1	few	TGTGCCACCAGTGATCGGGGGCGGGGGCCCTACAATGAGCAGTTCTTC	CATSDRGRGPYNEQFF
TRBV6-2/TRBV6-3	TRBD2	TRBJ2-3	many	TGTGCCAGCAGTCCGACTAGCGGGAACCCCACAGATACGCAGTATTTT	CASSPTSGNPTDTQYF
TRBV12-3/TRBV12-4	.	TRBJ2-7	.	TGTGCCAGCAGTTCCCTCCCTCACGAGCAGTACTTC	CASSSLPHEQYF
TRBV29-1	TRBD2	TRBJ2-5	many	TGCAGCGTCCCCGCGGGGGGGCTTCAAGAGACCCAGTACTTC	CSVPAGGLQETQYF
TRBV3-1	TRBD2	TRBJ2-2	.	TGTGCCAGCACCCAGCCTCTCGGGACTACCAACACCGGGGAGCTGTTTTTT	CASTQPLGTTNTGELFF